The clone carrying this TCR beta chain appeared many times. Germline V gene data show CDR1 as SGHRS and CDR2 as YFSETQ. This CDR3 region has 18 residues. V shed 7 bases, J shed 4 bases, and the junction held 16 bases outside the gene matches. These data come from a study of regulatory T cells in long-lasting Graves disease. With iRepertoire HTBI primers and Arm-PCR of CDR3 regions, TCR beta libraries were built. Via MiXCR, TCRdb re-called the multiplex PCR reads, giving one row per CDR3 protein. Of hundreds of thousands of distinct CDR3 sequences detected, 13% appear once; the ten largest clones hold approximately 9.3%. The time point denotes: newly diagnosed GD, antithyroid drugs for less than 3 months. PBMCs provided the RNA from which the TCR library was made. A further study also used this sample, focusing on T cells in Graves' hyperthyroidism and ophthalmopathy. That source notes: The primer set for the first-round RT-PCR of the TCR CDR3 was HTBI. Median prediction lead before ophthalmopathy onset was 6.5 to 7 months with the model.

The sample was peripheral blood mononuclear cells (PBMCs), taken at new diagnosis, from a patient treated with antithyroid drugs. This clonotype was obtained from a young man with Graves disease. This chain links TRBV5-1 with TRBJ2-5, with 13 bases matching TRBD2. The CDR3 is CASSVAGLAGRRGETQYF. In DNA, the CDR3 is TGCGCCAGCTCCGTTGCGGGACTAGCGGGACGAAGGGGAGAGACCCAGTACTTC.